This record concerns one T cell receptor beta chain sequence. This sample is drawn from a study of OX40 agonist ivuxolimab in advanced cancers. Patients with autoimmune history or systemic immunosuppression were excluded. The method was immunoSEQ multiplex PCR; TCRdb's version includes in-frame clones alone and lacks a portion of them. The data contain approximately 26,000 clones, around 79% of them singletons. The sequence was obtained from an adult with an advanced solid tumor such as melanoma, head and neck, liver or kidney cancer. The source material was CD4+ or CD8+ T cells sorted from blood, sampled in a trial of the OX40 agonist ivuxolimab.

The CDR3 DNA is TGTGCCAGCAGCTTAGCTAATTTAAATGCCTACAATGAGCAGTTCTTC. Residues: CASSLANLNAYNEQFF. V is TRBV7-8 and J is TRBJ2-1; D remains unclear. Trimming pared 0 bases from V and 2 bases from J, leaving 11 bases between. The CDR3 runs to 16 residues. Per the germline V gene, CDR1 is SGHVS and CDR2 is FQNEAQ.